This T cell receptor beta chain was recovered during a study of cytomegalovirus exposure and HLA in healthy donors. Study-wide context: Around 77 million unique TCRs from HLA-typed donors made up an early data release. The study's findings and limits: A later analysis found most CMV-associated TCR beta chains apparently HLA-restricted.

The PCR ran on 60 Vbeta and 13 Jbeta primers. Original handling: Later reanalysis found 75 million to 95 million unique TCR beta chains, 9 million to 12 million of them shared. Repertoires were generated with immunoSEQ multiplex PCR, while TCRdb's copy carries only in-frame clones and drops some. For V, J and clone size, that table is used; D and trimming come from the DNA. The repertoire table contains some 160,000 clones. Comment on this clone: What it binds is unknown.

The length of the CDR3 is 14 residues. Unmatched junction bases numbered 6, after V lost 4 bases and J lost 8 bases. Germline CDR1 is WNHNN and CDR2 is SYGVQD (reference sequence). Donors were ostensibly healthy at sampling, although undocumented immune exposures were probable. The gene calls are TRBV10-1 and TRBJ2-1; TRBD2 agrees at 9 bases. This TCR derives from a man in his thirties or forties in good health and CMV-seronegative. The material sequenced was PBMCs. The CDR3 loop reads CASSASGASDEQFF. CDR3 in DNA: TGCGCCAGCAGTGCTAGCGGGGCTTCTGATGAGCAGTTCTTC.